This T cell receptor (beta chain) came from a study of breast tumors, draining lymph nodes, adjacent tissues. Notes on the study in general: Data only fit, rather than demonstrated, lymph node origin of most tumor T cells. Tumor and nontumor repertoires were significantly more similar in luminal-like than in basal-like breast cancer. Compared with lymph nodes, tumors were less diverse; compared with nontumor tissue, more.

TCRdb reanalysed the multiplex PCR reads using MiXCR and keeps one entry per CDR3 protein. The sample includes about 180,000 distinct CDR3 sequences, about 33% of them seen just once. Axillary draining lymph nodes of breast cancer patients supplied the node samples. In germline, CDR1 is LGHDT, CDR2 YNNKEL (reference sequence). V dropped 1 base and J dropped 5 bases, with 6 bases sitting between them. The CDR3 extends over 13 amino acids. This clonotype occurred many times. Antigen: not known. Sample: axillary lymph node tissue. The sequence was obtained from a female donor with breast cancer. Some clones in this sample may be carry-over from other donors' samples. The chain links TRBV3-1 to TRBJ2-1; D remains ambiguous. CDR3 amino acids: CASSQGVNNEQFF. The CDR3 nucleotides read TGTGCCAGCAGCCAAGGGGTGAACAATGAGCAGTTCTTC.